This entry concerns a single T cell receptor beta chain. TCRdb's copy holds only in-frame clones and misses some; the assay was immunoSEQ multiplex PCR. There are 98,000 or so clones in the sample; just under 85% occur only once, and about 5.9% lies in the top ten. This record comes from a study of control samples from healthy donors and cancer patients. This CDR3 has 17 amino acids. The V and J ends lost 3 bases and 0 bases respectively, with 12 bases between them. Germline assignment: CDR1 LNHDA and CDR2 SQIVND (reference sequence). This chain uses TRBV19 with TRBJ1-6; D is possibly TRBD1 (5 bases). This receptor was obtained from a man aged 18 to 29 in good health. The sample consisted of blood. Written as DNA, the CDR3 is TGTGCCAGTAGTATCGGGACCGCGAGCTCCTATAATTCACCCCTCCACTTT. It codes for CASSIGTASSYNSPLHF.